This is a list of T cell receptor beta chains from one sample in a study of control samples from healthy donors and cancer patients. The repertoire was sequenced with immunoSEQ multiplex PCR; TCRdb's copy has only in-frame clones and lacks some. The sample lists around 75,000 clones, 75% to 90% seen once, with 25% to 35% in the top ten. Sequencing was carried out using blood. The receptor source for this set is a man aged 45-60 years in good health. Each CDR3 is given with its conserved first and last residue. Fields, in order: V gene, J gene, D gene, clone size, CDR3 protein, CDR3 DNA. A D gene is named only where the DNA matches it firmly. Not every row has a clone size; where given, it reads once, few, many or a size class.

V: TRBV28
J: TRBJ2-5
D: TRBD1
size: -
CDR3: CASSLAGGGQETQYF
DNA: TGTGCCAGCAGTTTAGCAGGGGGTGGTCAAGAGACCCAGTACTTC

V: TRBV9
J: TRBJ1-1
D: TRBD1
size: -
CDR3: CASSGGQGITEAFF
DNA: TGTGCCAGCAGCGGGGGACAGGGGATCACTGAAGCTTTCTTT

V: TRBV6-5
J: TRBJ2-7
D: -
size: -
CDR3: CASSYAQGEVAYEQYF
DNA: TGTGCCAGCAGTTATGCCCAGGGTGAGGTTGCTTACGAGCAGTACTTC

V: TRBV18
J: TRBJ1-6
D: -
size: -
CDR3: CASSPRKDNNSPLHF
DNA: TGTGCCAGCTCACCACGAAAGGATAATAATTCACCCCTCCACTTT

V: TRBV5-6
J: TRBJ2-7
D: -
size: -
CDR3: CASSLSGGTSYEQYF
DNA: TGTGCCAGCAGCTTGTCGGGTGGGACCTCCTACGAGCAGTACTTC

V: TRBV25-1
J: TRBJ2-7
D: -
size: few
CDR3: CASSARLSSYEQYF
DNA: TGTGCCAGCAGTGCCCGACTAAGCTCCTACGAGCAGTACTTC

V: TRBV9
J: TRBJ1-6
D: -
size: -
CDR3: CASSPRSGDITSPLHF
DNA: TGTGCCAGCAGCCCCCGTTCGGGGGACATAACTTCACCCCTCCACTTT

V: TRBV7-2
J: TRBJ1-6
D: TRBD1
size: -
CDR3: CASSKRPDRVLVSPLHF
DNA: TGTGCCAGCAGCAAAAGGCCCGACAGGGTCCTAGTTTCACCCCTCCACTTT

V: TRBV27
J: TRBJ2-3
D: TRBD2
size: -
CDR3: CASSLYLAGLKDTQYF
DNA: TGTGCCAGCAGTTTATACCTAGCGGGATTGAAAGATACGCAGTATTTT

V: TRBV9
J: TRBJ1-2
D: -
size: -
CDR3: CASSVALWEVGGRSGYTF
DNA: TGTGCCAGCAGCGTAGCATTGTGGGAAGTGGGGGGAAGGAGTGGCTACACCTTC

V: TRBV3-1/TRBV3-2
J: TRBJ2-2
D: -
size: once
CDR3: CASSRGLGNTGELFF
DNA: TGTGCCAGCAGCCGCGGACTGGGGAACACCGGGGAGCTGTTTTTT

V: TRBV5-5
J: TRBJ2-5
D: TRBD2
size: -
CDR3: CASSFGRQETQYF
DNA: TGTGCCAGCAGCTTCGGGAGGCAAGAGACCCAGTACTTC

V: TRBV14
J: TRBJ2-1
D: TRBD2
size: -
CDR3: CASSQSLLGGRGHEQFF
DNA: TGTGCCAGCAGCCAATCCCTACTGGGCGGGAGGGGCCATGAGCAGTTCTTC

V: TRBV6-2/TRBV6-3
J: TRBJ2-5
D: -
size: once
CDR3: CASSYRGYQETQYF
DNA: TGTGCCAGCAGTTACAGGGGATACCAAGAGACCCAGTACTTC

V: TRBV5-1
J: TRBJ1-2
D: TRBD1
size: -
CDR3: CASSLEVNRGANYGYTF
DNA: TGCGCCAGCAGCTTGGAGGTTAACAGGGGCGCTAATTATGGCTACACCTTC

V: TRBV2
J: TRBJ2-5
D: -
size: -
CDR3: CASNRDVLQETQYF
DNA: TGTGCCAGCAACCGGGACGTCCTCCAAGAGACCCAGTACTTC